In this sample, the clone carrying this T cell receptor beta chain turned up many times. Its antigen remains unidentified. The entry originates in a study of blood T cells in healthy people across ages. Study conclusions and caveats: Long-lived donors had more naive CD4+ cells and higher diversity than aged donors. TCR beta diversity per million T cells fell roughly linearly with age. With unsorted PBMCs, a conclusive comparison of naive versus antigen-experienced cells was not possible.

Germline values: CDR1 SGDLS, CDR2 YYNGEE. Trimming removed 4 bases from V and 6 bases from J; junction bases left unmatched: 4. CDR3 length equals 13 residues. It was with a sample-barcoded 5' primer and a J-beta primer mix that a second PCR of roughly 7 to 12 cycles was run. Any given sample supplied a minimum of 3 million CDR3-containing paired-end reads. Using its own MiXCR run on the 5' RACE reads, TCRdb lists one record per CDR3 protein. The table has around 1,600,000 distinct CDR3 sequences, 35% to 45% seen once. The rearrangement joins TRBV9 to TRBJ2-5; 9 bases are a match to TRBD2. The sample consisted of blood. This clonotype was obtained from a woman under 30 in good health. The CDR3 spells CASSSSGAKTQYF. For the CDR3, the DNA is TGTGCCAGCAGCTCTAGCGGGGCGAAGACCCAGTACTTC.